Below are 10 T cell receptor beta chains sequenced from a single sample in a study of T-cell reconstitution after alpha-beta-depleted transplantation in children. For TCRbeta, the library was prepared with unique molecular identifiers. TCRdb reprocessed the PCR reads with MiXCR, giving one entry per CDR3 protein. The table includes over 90,000 distinct CDR3 sequences, 6% to 9% detected once. Source: PBMCs, taken before TCRalphabeta/CD19-depleted stem cell transplant. These receptors were collected from a boy between 2 and 10 years old with acute lymphoblastic leukemia, due to receive a stem cell transplant.

This clonotype was picked up a small number of times. The junction does not match germline at one end; this may be a read error. CDR3 in DNA: TGTGCCAGCAGTTACGTGCGGGGCCTTTTCGCCTTC. This codes for CASSYVRGLFAF. The rearrangement joins TRBV6-2 or TRBV6-3 to TRBJ1-2; a possible D gene is TRBD1 (5 bases). Germline V gene data show CDR1 as MNHEY and CDR2 as SVGEGT. This CDR3 contains 12 residues.

In this sample, this clonotype turned up many times. The DNA for the CDR3 is TGTGCCAGCTCACCGTGGGACAGCGCCTACGAGCAGTACTTC. Translating gives CASSPWDSAYEQYF. This chain links TRBV18 with TRBJ2-7; TRBD1 matches 7 bases. Germline CDR1 KGHSH, CDR2 LQKENI. The CDR3 is made up of 14 amino acids. The J segment lost 2 bases and the V segment lost 3 bases, leaving 4 bases of the junction unmatched.

This clonotype came up many times. J is TRBJ2-1 and V is TRBV12-3 or TRBV12-4, with D hard to call. The CDR3 totals 13 residues. V dropped 8 bases and J dropped 5 bases, with 13 bases sitting between them. The CDR3 spells CASGVYLNNEQFF. Here the CDR3 DNA reads TGTGCCAGCGGGGTGTATCTTAACAATGAGCAGTTCTTC.

This clonotype was seen at least ten times. The chain combines TRBV6-1 with TRBJ2-5; perhaps TRBD2 as D (6 bases). This CDR3 spans 15 amino acids. The V gene's germline CDR1 is MNHNS and CDR2 SASEGT. The ends were cut back, 6 bases at V and 4 bases at J, with 18 bases in the middle. CDR3 sequence (DNA): TGTGCCAGCAGCCGCCTCGGGACTTACTCAGAGACCCAGTACTTC. Its protein is CASSRLGTYSETQYF.

This clonotype was counted a few times. The V call is TRBV2, the J call TRBJ1-3, with 9 bases that match TRBD1. The trim removed 6 bases at V and 0 bases at J, leaving 3 bases unmatched. The CDR3 extends over 15 amino acids. The germline gives CDR1 SNHLY, CDR2 FYNNEI. CDR3 in DNA: TGTGCCAGCAGAGGGGACAGGGCCTCTGGAAACACCATATATTTT. Translated: CASRGDRASGNTIYF.

This clonotype was seen a few times. The chain has TRBV5-1 and TRBJ1-1, with TRBD1 matching 10 bases. The CDR3 spans 15 residues. V was clipped by 2 bases and J by 7 bases; unmatched bases: 8. Germline values: CDR1 SGHRS, CDR2 YFSETQ. The CDR3 reads CASSFAGQGTGEAFF. CDR3 nucleotides: TGCGCCAGCAGCTTCGCGGGACAGGGGACGGGTGAAGCTTTCTTT.

This clonotype came up many times. Here the CDR3 reads CASSWGLAGWNSYNEQFF. In DNA, the CDR3 is TGCGCCAGCAGCTGGGGACTAGCGGGCTGGAACTCCTACAATGAGCAGTTCTTC. V is TRBV5-1 and J is TRBJ2-1, with 12 bases aligning to TRBD2. The CDR3 has 18 amino acids. Germline lookup yields CDR1 SGHRS and CDR2 YFSETQ. V shed 3 bases and J 0 bases; nucleotides not matched to a gene: 7.

The rearrangement links TRBV4-1 to TRBJ2-3; TRBD2 agrees at 12 bases. Germline CDR1 MGHRA, CDR2 YSYEKL. The junction had 8 bases not matched to a gene; V was cut back by 4 bases and J by 3 bases. The CDR3 spans 17 residues. In nucleotides, the CDR3 is TGCGCCAGCAGCCGGCAGACTAGCGGGGGAGAGACAGATACGCAGTATTTT. This sequence encodes CASSRQTSGGETDTQYF.

This clonotype was counted many times. V is TRBV20-1 and J is TRBJ2-7, with 8 bases lining up with TRBD1. Per the germline V gene, CDR1 is DFQATT and CDR2 is SNEGSKA (reference sequence). V trimming: 6 bases; J trimming: 6 bases; junction bases outside the gene matches: 10. The CDR3 covers 13 residues. In nucleotides, the CDR3 is TGCAGTGCCACCCCAGGGGGCGGGGTCGAGCAGTACTTC. Protein: CSATPGGGVEQYF.

This clonotype was observed at least ten times. The J gene is TRBJ1-3, the V gene TRBV18; D not certain. Germline V gives CDR1 KGHSH, CDR2 LQKENI. CDR3 size: 13 residues. Trimming stripped 6 bases from V and 0 bases from J, with 6 bases between. CDR3 in amino acids: CASSPTSGNTIYF. Written as DNA, the CDR3 is TGTGCCAGCTCGCCCACCTCTGGAAACACCATATATTTT.